This T cell receptor (beta chain) is drawn from a study of cytomegalovirus exposure and HLA in healthy donors. Broader study findings: The study listed about 150 cytomegalovirus-associated TCR beta chains.

The CDR3 extends over 14 amino acids. V dropped 7 bases and J dropped 9 bases, with 16 bases sitting between them. From germline, CDR1 is SEHNR and CDR2 FQNEAQ (reference sequence). The PCR employed 60 Vbeta primers together with 13 Jbeta primers. TCRdb's table, derived via immunoSEQ multiplex PCR, lists solely in-frame clones and lacks some. The sample lists roughly 150,000 clones, around 86% seen once, with approximately 2.1% in the top ten. This clone was seen a single time. Its cognate antigen is unknown. The chain employs TRBV7-9 and TRBJ1-6; a possible D gene is TRBD1 (6 bases). This TCR derives from a male donor in good health and CMV-seronegative. The sample taken for sequencing was PBMCs. The chain's CDR3 is CASNEDSSGSPLHF. In DNA form, the CDR3 reads TGTGCCAGCAACGAGGACAGTTCCGGTTCACCCCTCCACTTT. The full variable domain, its missing parts supplied by reference TRBV7-9 and TRBJ1-6, is DTGVSQNPRHKITKRGQNVTFRCDPISEHNRLYWYRQTLGQGPEFLTYFQNEAQLEKSRLLSDRFSAERPKGSFSTLEIQRTEQGDSAMYLCASNEDSSGSPLHFGNGTRLTVT.